This entry is about one TCR beta chain. The antigen is not known. A J-beta primer mix and a sample-barcoded 5' primer were used in a second PCR of roughly 6 to 11 cycles. TCRdb reprocessed the 5' RACE reads with MiXCR, giving one entry per CDR3 protein. The sample consists of about 1.4 million distinct CDR3 sequences, approximately 60% of them appearing once. The entry originates in a study of blood T cells in healthy people across ages. Overall study results and limits: No conclusive comparison of naive versus antigen-experienced cells was possible with unsorted PBMCs.

The material sequenced was blood. This clonotype was sampled from a man between 18 and 29 years old in good health.

The CDR3, as DNA: TGTGCCAGCAGCTTGTTCTCAGGATGGACAGGGCCCACGGGACTAGCGGGCAATGAGCAGTTCTTC. Residues: CASSLFSGWTGPTGLAGNEQFF. J is TRBJ2-1 and V is TRBV11-2; 12 bases map to TRBD2. The CDR3 has 22 residues. Germline trimming cut 3 bases from V and 6 bases from J; bases unmatched to any gene: 24. Germline assignment: CDR1 SGHAT and CDR2 FQNNGV. The whole variable domain, remainder taken from reference TRBV11-2 and TRBJ2-1, is EAGVAQSPRYKIIEKRQSVAFWCNPISGHATLYWYQQILGQGPKLLIQFQNNGVVDDSQLPKDRFSAERLKGVDSTLKIQPAKLEDSAVYLCASSLFSGWTGPTGLAGNEQFFGPGTRLTVL.